Sequencing of this TCR beta chain was carried out in a study of graft-versus-host responses after intestinal transplantation. Study in general: In this cohort, recipients had multivisceral, liver-intestinal, or isolated intestinal transplants. Anti-thymocyte globulin was used for induction in all recipients, who then took tacrolimus and steroids for roughly 3 years. Overall study findings and caveats: Investigators detected GvH clones in recipient marrow, with some emerging earlier in ileum or blood. Circulating GvH clones peaking coincided with falling HvG clones soon after transplant.

V dropped 2 bases and J dropped 6 bases, with 13 bases sitting between them. The CDR3 has 15 residues. Germline-derived CDR1 and CDR2 are SGHTA and FQGTGA. Regarding this clone: Its target is unknown.

The repertoire was sequenced with immunoSEQ multiplex PCR; TCRdb's copy has only in-frame clones and lacks some. This sample has roughly 100,000 clones, with over 75% found just once. Here the sequenced sample was unstimulated CD4+ T cells sorted from spleen or lymph node cells, taken before intestinal transplant. The TCR originated in a human donor who received an intestinal transplant. This chain connects TRBV7-3 to TRBJ2-2; D call uncertain. DNA for the CDR3: TGTGCCAGCAGCTTATGGGCGGCCAGGCCCGGGGAGCTGTTTTTT. It specifies CASSLWAARPGELFF.